Following are 15 T cell receptor beta chains from one sample sequenced in a study of T cells in Graves' hyperthyroidism and ophthalmopathy. Authors of the study amplified TCR beta CDR3 regions from RNA transcripts. Initially, a first-round RT-PCR of the TCR CDR3 employed the HTBI primer set. A single record per CDR3 protein comes from TCRdb applying MiXCR to the multiplex PCR reads. The sample consists of 450,000 to 500,000 distinct CDR3 sequences, 22% of them appearing once. Sequenced sample: blood. These receptors were collected from a woman aged 70 to 79 with Graves' ophthalmopathy.

This clonotype was counted only a few times. This chain uses TRBV7-2 with TRBJ2-3; D is unresolved. Germline CDR1 SGHTA, CDR2 FQGNSA. Trimming stripped 0 bases from V and 6 bases from J, with 16 bases between. CDR3 length: 16 amino acids. CDR3 nucleotides: TGTGCCAGCAGCTTAGCTCTCCGGCGGTCTGCCGATACGCAGTATTTT. As protein: CASSLALRRSADTQYF.

The genes are TRBV28 and TRBJ2-5, with TRBD2 matching 12 bases. The V segment lost 4 bases and the J segment 7 bases; nucleotides outside the gene matches: 10. The germline gives CDR1 MDHEN, CDR2 SYDVKM. The CDR3 has 16 amino acids. The CDR3 region is CASSSLMTSGGGTQYF. The CDR3 coding sequence is TGTGCCAGCAGTTCCCTAATGACTAGCGGGGGAGGGACCCAGTACTTC.

This clonotype was seen only a few times. The V call is TRBV9, the J call TRBJ2-2; unclear D gene. Per the germline V gene, CDR1 is SGDLS and CDR2 is YYNGEE. This CDR3 comprises 14 residues. V was trimmed by 0 bases and J by 7 bases, leaving 10 bases between them. This CDR3 is CASSVGLDGGELFF. CDR3 nucleotides: TGTGCCAGCAGCGTAGGTCTAGATGGCGGGGAGCTGTTTTTT.

DNA of the CDR3: TGTGCCAGCAGTTACTCTCCGACAGGGGGGGTCCCCTCAGCTGAAGCTTTCTTT. This gives the protein CASSYSPTGGVPSAEAFF. The chain uses TRBV6-5 and TRBJ1-1; 9 nucleotides agree with TRBD1. The V and J ends lost 0 bases and 6 bases, in that order; junction bases with no gene match: 14. The V gene's germline CDR1 is MNHEY and CDR2 SVGAGI. The CDR3 loop spans 18 amino acids.

This clonotype was detected only a few times. V is TRBV9 and J is TRBJ1-6; D gene unclear. The CDR3 is 15 residues long. The germline V gene has CDR1 SGDLS and CDR2 YYNGEE. Trimming shortened V by 0 bases and J by 8 bases, and 12 bases separated the two germline ends. The CDR3 protein is CASSVVPSVDSPLHF. The CDR3 DNA reads TGTGCCAGCAGCGTAGTACCCAGCGTGGATTCACCCCTCCACTTT.

This chain uses TRBV30 with TRBJ2-5; maybe TRBD2 (6 bases). This CDR3 has 12 residues. The ends were cut back, 3 bases at V and 5 bases at J, with 10 bases in the middle. Germline CDR1 and CDR2: GTSNPN and SVGIG (reference sequence). The CDR3 sequence: CAWSGSFETQYF. The CDR3 coding sequence is TGTGCCTGGAGCGGGAGTTTTGAGACCCAGTACTTC.

This clonotype has just a few counts. The V and J genes are TRBV29-1 and TRBJ1-1; tentative D call: TRBD1 (6 bases). This CDR3 has 13 residues. Between the trimmed V and J ends, which lost 6 bases and 1 base, there was a span of 12 bases. The germline V gene encodes CDR1 SQVTM and CDR2 ANQGSEA. CDR3 amino acids: CSVYTGSNTEAFF. CDR3 bases: TGCAGCGTCTATACAGGGTCGAACACTGAAGCTTTCTTT.

This clonotype was picked up many times. This chain uses TRBV7-6 with TRBJ2-7; 16 bases align to TRBD2. Per germline, CDR1 SGHVS and CDR2 FNYEAQ. This CDR3 has 16 residues. J lost 6 bases, V lost 5 bases, and 7 bases had no gene match. The CDR3 sequence: CASSLGLAGGQGEQYF. Here the CDR3 DNA reads TGTGCCAGCAGCCTGGGACTAGCGGGAGGGCAAGGCGAGCAGTACTTC.

This clonotype was observed many times. The chain carries TRBV20-1 and TRBJ1-2; 7 positions match TRBD1. CDR3 size: 12 residues. Germline V gene sequence: CDR1 DFQATT, CDR2 SNEGSKA (reference sequence). The V segment lost 6 bases and the J segment 4 bases; nucleotides outside the gene matches: 5. The CDR3 sequence: CSARGQFYGYTF. In DNA, the CDR3 is TGCAGTGCCCGGGGACAGTTCTATGGCTACACCTTC.

This sequence joins TRBV19 and TRBJ2-2, with TRBD2 identical over 10 bases. This CDR3 is built from 16 residues. In germline, CDR1 is LNHDA, CDR2 SQIVND (reference sequence). With V trimmed by 2 bases and J by 5 bases, 5 bases remained unmatched. CDR3 in amino acids: CASSILAGVGTGELFF. The CDR3 nucleotides read TGTGCCAGTAGTATACTAGCGGGAGTGGGGACCGGGGAGCTGTTTTTT. The full variable domain, rest sourced from reference TRBV19 and TRBJ2-2, is DGGITQSPKYLFRKEGQNVTLSCEQNLNHDAMYWYRQDPGQGLRLIYYSQIVNDFQKGDIAEGYSVSREKKESFPLTVTSAQKNPTAFYLCASSILAGVGTGELFFGEGSRLTVL.

The chain combines TRBV5-6 with TRBJ1-1, with 7 bases that match TRBD1. The CDR3 extends over 15 amino acids. Germline values: CDR1 SGHDT, CDR2 YYEEEE. The V gene end was trimmed by 3 bases and the J gene end by 3 bases; junction bases not matched to a gene: 8. CDR3 protein: CASSSTGVEDTEAFF. For the CDR3, the DNA is TGTGCCAGCAGCTCTACAGGGGTGGAGGACACTGAAGCTTTCTTT.

This clonotype showed up just a few times. The J gene is TRBJ2-7, the V gene TRBV20-1; 7 bases agree with TRBD1. Germline V gene lookup returns CDR1 DFQATT and CDR2 SNEGSKA (reference sequence). The CDR3 has 13 residues. Losses at the gene ends were 7 bases for V and 5 bases for J; bases not matched to a gene: 11. Here the CDR3 DNA reads TGCAGTGGAGGACAAGGGGGCCTCAACGAGCAGTACTTC. This codes for CSGGQGGLNEQYF.

J is TRBJ2-1 and V is TRBV3-1; 7 nucleotides agree with TRBD2. V lost 1 base, J lost 0 bases, and 12 bases stayed unmatched. The CDR3 runs 19 residues. Germline-derived CDR1 and CDR2 are LGHDT and YNNKEL (reference sequence). The chain's CDR3 is CASSQGEVFSGHSYNEQFF. The CDR3 coding sequence is TGTGCCAGCAGCCAAGGTGAGGTTTTTAGCGGGCACTCCTACAATGAGCAGTTCTTC.

V and J are TRBV7-3 and TRBJ1-6; D perhaps matches TRBD1 (6 bases). The CDR3 runs 14 residues. Germline V gene lookup returns CDR1 SGHTA and CDR2 FQGTGA. The V end lost 1 base, the J end lost 9 bases, and 10 bases lay between the germline ends. CDR3 residues: CASSLNRVSSPLHF. For the CDR3, the DNA is TGTGCCAGCAGCTTAAACAGGGTTAGTTCACCCCTCCACTTT.

This clonotype has at least ten counts. The rearrangement joins TRBV2 to TRBJ1-1; 9 positions agree with TRBD1. This CDR3 spans 13 amino acids. Germline CDR1 SNHLY, CDR2 FYNNEI. V shed 6 bases, J shed 8 bases, and the junction held 7 bases outside the gene matches. The chain's CDR3 is CASSRDRATEAFF. The CDR3 DNA sequence: TGTGCCAGCAGCCGGGACAGGGCGACCGAAGCTTTCTTT.